A single sample is the source of the 4 T cell receptor beta chains below, sequenced in a study of blood T cell repertoires in COVID-19. Using immunoSEQ multiplex PCR, the repertoire was profiled, and TCRdb retains in-frame clones only, with some absent. The sample consists of 150,000 to 200,000 clones, approximately 86% of them appearing once. The sample was peripheral blood. Receptors originate from a man between 65 and 85 years old with active or convalescent COVID-19.

This clone was detected a few times. The chain recombines TRBV24-1 with TRBJ2-3; unclear D gene. Trimming pared 6 bases from V and 2 bases from J, leaving 11 bases between. The germline CDR1 and CDR2 sequences are KGHDR and SFDVKD. The CDR3 length is 14 residues. CDR3 sequence (DNA): TGTGCCACCAGTCCCAGAGGCTTCACAGATACGCAGTATTTT. Its translation is CATSPRGFTDTQYF.

The J gene is TRBJ2-7, the V gene TRBV6-5, with a tentative D call TRBD1 (6 bases). The CDR3 is 14 amino acids. The V end lost 5 bases, the J end lost 2 bases, and 13 bases lay between the germline ends. Germline lookup yields CDR1 MNHEY and CDR2 SVGAGI. The chain's CDR3 is CASSNRDITYEQYF. CDR3 sequence (DNA): TGTGCCAGCAGTAACCGGGACATCACCTACGAGCAGTACTTC.

The chain combines TRBV6-5 with TRBJ1-3; D gene unclear. The CDR3 runs 15 residues. Germline CDR1 reads MNHEY; CDR2 reads SVGAGI. The V gene lost 6 bases and the J gene lost 0 bases, with 12 bases spanning the gap. The CDR3 is CASSNRERSGNTIYF. The DNA of the CDR3 is TGTGCCAGCAGCAACCGGGAGCGCTCTGGAAACACCATATATTTT.

This chain joins TRBV30 and TRBJ2-2, with D perhaps matching TRBD1 (5 bases). The CDR3 runs to 15 residues. From germline, CDR1 is GTSNPN and CDR2 SVGIG (reference sequence). V was cut by 4 bases and J by 3 bases, with 15 bases left in between. The DNA for the CDR3 is TGTGCCTGGACCCTGGGGCAGACCTACACCGGGGAGCTGTTTTTT. Translating gives CAWTLGQTYTGELFF.